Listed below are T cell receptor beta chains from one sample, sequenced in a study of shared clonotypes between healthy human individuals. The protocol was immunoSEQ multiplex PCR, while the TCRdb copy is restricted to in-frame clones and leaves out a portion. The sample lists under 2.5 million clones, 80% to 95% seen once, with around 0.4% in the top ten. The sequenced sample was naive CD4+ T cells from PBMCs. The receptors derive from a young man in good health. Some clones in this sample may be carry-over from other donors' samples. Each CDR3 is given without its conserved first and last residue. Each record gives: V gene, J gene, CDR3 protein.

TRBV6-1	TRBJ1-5	ASSVGGSNQPQH
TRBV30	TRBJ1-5	AHGQGGYQPQH
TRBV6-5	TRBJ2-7	ASSSILGTGSYEQY
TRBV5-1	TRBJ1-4	ASSGDNSEKLF
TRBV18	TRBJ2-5	ASSPLGTFQETQY
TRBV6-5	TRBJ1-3	ASSPRNSGNTIY
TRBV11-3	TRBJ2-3	ASSATSDTQY
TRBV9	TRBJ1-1	ASSVLSYAGTEAF
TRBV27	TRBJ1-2	ASRTGGTFGYT
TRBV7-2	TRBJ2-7	ASSLDGTGDEQY
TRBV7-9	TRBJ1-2	ASSPREYGYT
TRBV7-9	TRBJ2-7	ASGQTGKGNEQY
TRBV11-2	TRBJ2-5	ASSLGDSQETQY
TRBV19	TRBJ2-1	ASSMGSGFSYNEQF
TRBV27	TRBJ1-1	ASSLEGQGAHTEAF
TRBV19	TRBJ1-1	ASSSMVHTEAF
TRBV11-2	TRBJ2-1	ASSSLAGGPLKF
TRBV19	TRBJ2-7	ASSSTGLGGYEQY
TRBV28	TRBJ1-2	ASSLTANYGYT
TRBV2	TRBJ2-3	ASNNVAGYSTDTQY